The clone carrying this T cell receptor (beta chain) was recorded once. The PCR contained 60 Vbeta and 13 Jbeta primers. The data were produced by immunoSEQ multiplex PCR, yet TCRdb's version contains in-frame clones alone and is incomplete. The sample consists of hundreds of thousands of clones, under 80% of them appearing once. The entry originates in a study of cytomegalovirus exposure and HLA in healthy donors. The ends lost 10 bases at V and 0 bases at J; junction bases unmatched: 11. CDR3 size: 16 residues. CDR1 LNHDA and CDR2 SQIVND come from the germline V gene (reference sequence). The TCR originated in a female donor in good health and CMV-seronegative. The sample comprised PBMCs. The V call is TRBV19, the J call TRBJ2-1; 8 bases are shared with TRBD2. The CDR3 DNA is TGTGCCACGAGCCTCATAGCGGGACGCTCCTACAATGAGCAGTTCTTC. Its protein is CATSLIAGRSYNEQFF.